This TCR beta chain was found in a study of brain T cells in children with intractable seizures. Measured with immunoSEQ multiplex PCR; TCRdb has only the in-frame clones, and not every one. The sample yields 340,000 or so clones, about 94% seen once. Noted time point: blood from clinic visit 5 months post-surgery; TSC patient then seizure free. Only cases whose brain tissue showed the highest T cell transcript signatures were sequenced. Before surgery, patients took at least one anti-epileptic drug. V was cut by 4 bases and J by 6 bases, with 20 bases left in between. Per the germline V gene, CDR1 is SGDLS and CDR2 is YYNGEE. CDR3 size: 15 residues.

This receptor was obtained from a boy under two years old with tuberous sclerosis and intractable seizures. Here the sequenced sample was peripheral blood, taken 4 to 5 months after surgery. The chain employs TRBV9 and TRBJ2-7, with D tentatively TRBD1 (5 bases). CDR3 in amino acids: CASSSEGATKGEQYF. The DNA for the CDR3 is TGTGCCAGCAGCTCCGAAGGGGCAACCAAGGGCGAGCAGTACTTC. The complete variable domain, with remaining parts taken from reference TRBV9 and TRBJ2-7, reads DSGVTQTPKHLITATGQRVTLRCSPRSGDLSVYWYQQSLDQGLQFLIQYYNGEERAKGNILERFSAQQFPDLHSELNLSSLELGDSALYFCASSSEGATKGEQYFGPGTRLTVT.